A selection of T cell receptor beta chains follows, all from one sample in a study of memory CD8 T cells in hepatitis C reinfection. Measured with immunoSEQ multiplex PCR; TCRdb has only the in-frame clones, and not every one. The table records over 5,500 clones, around 87% of them present only once. The sample consisted of naive CD8+ T cells sorted from blood. These TCRs come from a man in his fifties with hepatitis C virus infection. CDR3s include the opening cysteine and the closing phenylalanine or tryptophan. The D gene is left open where the match is weak. Not every row has a clone size; where given, it reads once, few, many or a size class.

.	TRBJ2-3	TRBD1	TRBV4-1	TGCGCCAGCAGCCAAGGGACAGGGGGAAGCACAGATACGCAGTATTTT	CASSQGTGGSTDTQYF
.	TRBJ1-6	TRBD1	TRBV2	TGTGCCAGCAGGGGTACAGGGGGAAGAAATTCACCCCTCCACTTT	CASRGTGGRNSPLHF
.	TRBJ1-4	.	TRBV2	TGTGCCAGCAGGAGGGACACCGCCTCGAATGAAAAACTGTTTTTT	CASRRDTASNEKLFF
.	TRBJ2-4	.	TRBV11-2	TGTGCCAGCAGTCCAGACAAGGACATTCAGTACTTC	CASSPDKDIQYF
.	TRBJ2-1	.	TRBV30	TGTGCCTGGACCCCCCGGGTCGAGCAGTTCTTC	CAWTPRVEQFF
.	TRBJ2-2	TRBD2	TRBV19	TGTGCCAGTAGTATCGGGGGGTTAGAGCTGTTTTTT	CASSIGGLELFF
once	TRBJ1-6	.	TRBV5-6	TGTGCCAGCAGCTTGGAATTCAGGGACTATAATTCACCCCTCCACTTT	CASSLEFRDYNSPLHF
.	TRBJ2-1	TRBD2	TRBV28	TGTGCCAGCAGTTTAGGACTAGCGGGAGCTGAGCAGTTCTTC	CASSLGLAGAEQFF
.	TRBJ2-2	TRBD2	TRBV4-2	TGTGCCAGCAGCCAGGAGCGGGACCACACCGGGGAGCTGTTTTTT	CASSQERDHTGELFF
.	TRBJ1-4	TRBD1	TRBV27	TGTGCCAGCAGTTTAAGTAAGGGGGCATTAGAAAAACTGTTTTTT	CASSLSKGALEKLFF
.	TRBJ2-1	TRBD2	TRBV9	TGTGCCAGCAGCGTCGCCGGGACTAGCGAATACAATGAGCAGTTCTTC	CASSVAGTSEYNEQFF
.	TRBJ1-2	.	TRBV7-9	TGTGCCAGCAGCGGGAGGACCAAGCAAGACCAATATGGCTACACCTTC	CASSGRTKQDQYGYTF